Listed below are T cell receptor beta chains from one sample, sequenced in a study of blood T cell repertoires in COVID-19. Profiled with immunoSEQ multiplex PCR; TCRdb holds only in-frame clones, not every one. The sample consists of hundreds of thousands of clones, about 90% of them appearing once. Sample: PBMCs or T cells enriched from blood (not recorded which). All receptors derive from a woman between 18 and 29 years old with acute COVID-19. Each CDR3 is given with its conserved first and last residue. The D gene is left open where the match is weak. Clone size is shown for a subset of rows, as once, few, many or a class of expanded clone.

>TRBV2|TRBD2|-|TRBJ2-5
CASSELAGGGATQYF
TGTGCCAGCAGCGAACTAGCGGGGGGTGGGGCGACCCAGTACTTC
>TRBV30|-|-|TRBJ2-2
CAWSRGTGELFF
TGTGCCTGGAGTCGGGGGACCGGGGAGCTGTTTTTT
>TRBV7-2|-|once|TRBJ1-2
CASSLDIGAGYTF
TGTGCCAGCAGCTTAGATATTGGGGCTGGCTACACCTTC
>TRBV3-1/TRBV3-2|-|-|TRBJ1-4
CASSLGHMNEKLFF
TGTGCCAGCAGCCTCGGACACATGAATGAAAAACTGTTTTTT
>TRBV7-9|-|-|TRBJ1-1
CASSLQGEAFF
TGTGCCAGCAGCTTGCAGGGTGAAGCTTTCTTT
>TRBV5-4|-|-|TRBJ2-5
CASSLGGGTVQETQYF
TGTGCCAGCAGCTTGGGGGGAGGCACAGTCCAAGAGACCCAGTACTTC
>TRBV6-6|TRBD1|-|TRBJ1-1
CASNPPDRGGTEAFF
TGTGCCAGCAACCCACCGGACAGGGGTGGCACTGAAGCTTTCTTT
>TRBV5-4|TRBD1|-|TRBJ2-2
CASSRDSGFYSNTGELFF
TGTGCCAGCAGCCGGGACAGCGGCTTCTATTCGAACACCGGGGAGCTGTTTTTT
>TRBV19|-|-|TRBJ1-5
CASSSREGGFYQPQHF
TGTGCCAGTAGTTCCCGAGAGGGCGGTTTTTATCAGCCCCAGCATTTT
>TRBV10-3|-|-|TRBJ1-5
CAIGGGNQPQHF
TGTGCCATCGGCGGGGGGAATCAGCCCCAGCATTTT
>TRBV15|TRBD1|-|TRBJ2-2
CATSRDQGATELFF
TGTGCCACCAGCAGAGATCAGGGGGCGACGGAGCTGTTTTTT
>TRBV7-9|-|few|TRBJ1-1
CASSLPQASLINTEAFF
TGTGCCAGCAGCTTACCGCAGGCCTCACTTATAAACACTGAAGCTTTCTTT
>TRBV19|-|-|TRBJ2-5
CASSSPGVRGETQYF
TGTGCCAGTAGTTCCCCCGGGGTTCGAGGGGAGACCCAGTACTTC
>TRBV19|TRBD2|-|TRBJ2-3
CASSSTGGPGDTQYF
TGTGCCAGTAGTTCAACGGGAGGACCGGGAGATACGCAGTATTTT
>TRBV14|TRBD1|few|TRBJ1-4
CASSVQGVHEKLFF
TGTGCCAGCAGCGTACAGGGGGTACATGAAAAACTGTTTTTT
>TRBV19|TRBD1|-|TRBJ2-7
CATPGSRGRDEQYF
TGTGCCACTCCAGGGAGCAGGGGGCGAGACGAGCAGTACTTC
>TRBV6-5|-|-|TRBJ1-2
CASSYSGGNYGYTF
TGTGCCAGCAGTTACTCGGGGGGAAACTATGGCTACACCTTC
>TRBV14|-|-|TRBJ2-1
CASSQQDRIYNEQFF
TGTGCCAGCAGCCAACAGGACAGAATCTACAATGAGCAGTTCTTC
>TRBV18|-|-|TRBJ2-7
CASSPPGGGGSYEQYF
TGTGCCAGCTCACCACCGGGTGGGGGCGGATCATACGAGCAGTACTTC
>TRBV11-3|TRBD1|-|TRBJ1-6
CASSLGQLNSPLHF
TGTGCCAGCAGCTTGGGACAGCTTAATTCACCCCTCCACTTT
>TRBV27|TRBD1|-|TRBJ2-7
CASKTTGAYYEQYF
TGTGCCAGCAAAACTACAGGGGCGTACTACGAGCAGTACTTC
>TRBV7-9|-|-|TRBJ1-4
CASSLAQIVSNEKLFF
TGTGCCAGCAGCTTAGCGCAGATCGTATCTAATGAAAAACTGTTTTTT
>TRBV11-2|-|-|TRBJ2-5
CASSLDPTRLQETQYF
TGTGCCAGCAGCTTAGATCCGACTAGACTCCAAGAGACCCAGTACTTC
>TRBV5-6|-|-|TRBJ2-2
CASRAVPESGELFF
TGTGCCAGCAGAGCAGTGCCGGAGAGCGGGGAGCTGTTTTTT
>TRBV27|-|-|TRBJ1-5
CAAGAGRPQHF
TGTGCAGCGGGGGCGGGACGTCCCCAGCATTTT
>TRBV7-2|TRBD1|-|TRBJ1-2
CASSLGDRGRGYTF
TGTGCCAGCAGCTTGGGGGACAGGGGCCGTGGCTACACCTTC
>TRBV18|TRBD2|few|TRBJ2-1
CASSPIAVTSGPNEQFF
TGTGCCAGCTCACCGATCGCCGTGACTAGCGGACCCAATGAGCAGTTCTTC
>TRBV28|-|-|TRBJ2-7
CASSLWGGSGHEQYF
TGTGCCAGCAGTTTATGGGGAGGTAGCGGACACGAGCAGTACTTC
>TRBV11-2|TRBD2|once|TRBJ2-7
CASSPKASGGAYEQYF
TGTGCCAGCAGCCCTAAAGCTAGCGGGGGGGCCTACGAGCAGTACTTC
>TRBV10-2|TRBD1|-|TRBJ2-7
CASSPGQGNYEQYF
TGCGCCAGCAGCCCGGGACAGGGAAACTACGAGCAGTACTTC
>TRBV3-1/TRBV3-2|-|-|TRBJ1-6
CASSHGGRSNSPLHF
TGTGCCAGCAGCCATGGGGGCAGGAGTAATTCACCCCTCCACTTT
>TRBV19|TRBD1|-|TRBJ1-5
CASSPNRGGGNQPQHF
TGTGCCAGTAGTCCGAACAGGGGGGGAGGCAATCAGCCCCAGCATTTT
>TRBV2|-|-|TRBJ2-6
CASSPRQEFSGANVLTF
TGTGCCAGCAGTCCTCGACAGGAATTCTCTGGGGCCAACGTCCTGACTTTC
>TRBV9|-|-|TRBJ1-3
CASSQADSGNTIYF
TGTGCCAGCAGCCAAGCGGACTCTGGAAACACCATATATTTT
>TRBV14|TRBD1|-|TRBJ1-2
CASSQAGQKDGYTF
TGTGCCAGCAGCCAGGCGGGACAGAAGGATGGCTACACCTTC
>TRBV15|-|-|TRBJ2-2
CATRPRDNGELFF
TGTGCCACCAGACCCCGGGACAACGGGGAGCTGTTTTTT
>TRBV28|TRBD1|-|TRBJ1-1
CASTRYTGGTEAFF
TGTGCCAGCACTCGTTATACAGGGGGCACTGAAGCTTTCTTT
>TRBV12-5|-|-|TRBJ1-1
CASGLVAGANMNTEAFF
TGTGCTAGTGGTTTGGTCGCAGGCGCCAACATGAACACTGAAGCTTTCTTT
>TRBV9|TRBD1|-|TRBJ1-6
CASSPERMRGQGNSPLHF
TGTGCCAGCAGCCCCGAGAGAATGAGGGGACAGGGAAATTCACCCCTCCACTTT
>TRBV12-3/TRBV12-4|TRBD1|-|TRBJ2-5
CASKRTGETQYF
TGTGCCAGCAAACGGACAGGAGAGACCCAGTACTTC
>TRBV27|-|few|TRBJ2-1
CASSELDNEQFF
TGTGCCAGCAGCGAACTTGACAATGAGCAGTTCTTC
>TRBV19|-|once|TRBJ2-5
CASKFRQGSQETQYF
TGTGCCAGTAAATTCCGCCAGGGTAGTCAAGAGACCCAGTACTTC
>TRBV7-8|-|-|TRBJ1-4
CASSLVLGGSEKLFF
TGTGCCAGCAGCTTAGTGTTGGGGGGATCTGAAAAACTGTTTTTT
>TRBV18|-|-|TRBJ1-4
CASSSRTVRSTNEKLFF
TGTGCCAGCTCTTCCAGGACAGTCCGGTCAACTAATGAAAAACTGTTTTTT
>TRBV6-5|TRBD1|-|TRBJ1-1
CASIGTGADTEAFF
TGTGCCAGCATCGGGACAGGGGCGGACACTGAAGCTTTCTTT
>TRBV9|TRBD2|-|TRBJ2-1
CASSVIPGGAYNEQFF
TGTGCCAGCAGCGTAATCCCCGGGGGGGCCTACAATGAGCAGTTCTTC
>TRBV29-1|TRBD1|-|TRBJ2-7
CSVRRGQGSYEQYF
TGCAGCGTCCGTCGGGGACAGGGCTCCTACGAGCAGTACTTC
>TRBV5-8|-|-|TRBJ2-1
CASSFQGGNEQFF
TGTGCCAGCAGCTTCCAGGGGGGCAATGAGCAGTTCTTC
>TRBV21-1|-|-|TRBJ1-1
CASSEPGTGNTEAFF
TGTGCCAGCAGCGAGCCCGGGACAGGGAACACTGAAGCTTTCTTT
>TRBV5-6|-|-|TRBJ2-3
CASSSVIDGVGTDTQYF
TGTGCCAGCAGCTCGGTAATAGACGGAGTAGGCACAGATACGCAGTATTTT
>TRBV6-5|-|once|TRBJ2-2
CASSYLGVDGELFF
TGTGCCAGCAGTTACTTAGGGGTTGACGGGGAGCTGTTTTTT
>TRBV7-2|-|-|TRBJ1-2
CASSLALANLYGYTF
TGTGCCAGCAGCTTAGCGCTGGCAAATCTCTATGGCTACACCTTC
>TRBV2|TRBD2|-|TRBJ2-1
CASRTGTSGGDSYNEQFF
TGTGCCAGCAGGACCGGGACTAGCGGGGGGGACTCCTACAATGAGCAGTTCTTC
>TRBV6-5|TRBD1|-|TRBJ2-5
CASSLLGQAGETQYF
TGTGCCAGCAGTCTTTTAGGACAGGCAGGAGAGACCCAGTACTTC
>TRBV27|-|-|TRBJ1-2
CASRTQGNAGVGYTF
TGTGCCAGCAGAACCCAGGGAAATGCAGGGGTAGGCTACACCTTC
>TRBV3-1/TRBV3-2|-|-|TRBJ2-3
CASSQRDREQYF
TGTGCCAGCAGCCAGCGCGACCGGGAGCAGTATTTT
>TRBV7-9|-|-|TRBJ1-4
CASSLAGVDEKLFF
TGTGCCAGCAGCTTAGCAGGGGTAGATGAAAAACTGTTTTTT
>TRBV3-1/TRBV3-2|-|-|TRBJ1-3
CASSQDALRQSSGNTIYF
TGTGCCAGCAGCCAAGACGCTTTAAGACAGAGCTCTGGAAACACCATATATTTT
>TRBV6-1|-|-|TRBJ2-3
CASSDLRGAADTQYF
TGTGCCAGCAGTGATCTCAGGGGAGCGGCAGATACGCAGTATTTT